The T cell receptor (beta chain) under discussion was sequenced for a study of cytomegalovirus exposure and HLA in healthy donors. Findings and limits, study-wide: There were reportedly fewer N-insertions in an Asian-associated ancestry cluster than the approximately 700-donor mean, in a later analysis. In the analysis, some V segments, TRBV6-2 and TRBV6-3 included, were excluded as indistinguishable. The classifier reportedly diagnosed cytomegalovirus status with high specificity and sensitivity. Later work showed greater clonal expansion in HLA-associated TCR beta chains than in equally common others.

Trimming pared 2 bases from V and 2 bases from J, leaving 10 bases between. The CDR3 runs 14 residues. Looked up from germline, CDR1 is SGHDN and CDR2 is FVKESK. A note on this clone: What it binds is unknown.

PCR involved 60 Vbeta and 13 Jbeta primers. The assay was immunoSEQ multiplex PCR, and TCRdb's table has in-frame clones only and misses some. The sample yields 150,000 or so clones, around 78% seen once. The receptor was derived from a woman in her late teens or twenties in good health and CMV-seronegative. The chain recombines TRBV14 with TRBJ2-7; D is perhaps TRBD1 (5 bases). The specimen was PBMCs. In DNA form, the CDR3 reads TGTGCCAGCAGCCAACAAGGGGAAGCCTACGAGCAGTACTTC. Encoded protein: CASSQQGEAYEQYF.